Reported below is one T cell receptor (beta chain). Its cognate antigen is unknown. Trimming left V 7 bases short and J 5 bases short, with 26 bases between. Looked up from germline, CDR1 is MDHEN and CDR2 is SYDVKM. The CDR3 loop spans 18 amino acids. One entry per CDR3 protein results from TCRdb running MiXCR on the reads. The table has more than 650,000 distinct CDR3 sequences, approximately 40% seen once; the top ten hold under 3.5%. This entry is derived from a study of T cell repertoires in cytomegalovirus infection. Whole-study results and caveats: Cumulated frequencies of public TCR beta families served to identify carriers of CMV plus the relevant HLA.

The clonotype originates from a human donor in good health (CMV status not recorded). Some clones in this sample may be carry-over from other donors' samples. This chain links TRBV28 with TRBJ2-2; D is perhaps TRBD2 (7 bases). The material sequenced was PBMCs. The CDR3 coding sequence is TGTGCCAGCATTCCAGACACCCGGAGGGGGGGCAGTACCGGGGAGCTGTTTTTT. This gives the protein CASIPDTRRGGSTGELFF.